The T cell receptor (beta chain) under discussion was sequenced for a study of blood T cell repertoires in COVID-19. Study-level background: The United States, Italy and Spain supplied acute and convalescent COVID-19 samples.

In the source study's methods: It was from reference gene primer amplification that nucleated cell counts were estimated. Only in-frame clones appear in the TCRdb table, and some are missing; sequencing was by immunoSEQ multiplex PCR. V and J calls plus clone size are reproduced from that table; the DNA served to infer D and trimming. The sample yields 400,000 to 450,000 clones, 80% to 90% seen once. This CDR3 is 13 amino acids long. Germline CDR1 reads MDHEN; CDR2 reads SYDVKM. The V end was cut by 10 bases, the J end by 4 bases, with 13 bases between. This sequence was found in a man aged 25-45 years who had recovered from COVID-19. The chain carries TRBV28 and TRBJ2-2; a possible D gene is TRBD1 (5 bases). Sequencing was carried out using PBMCs or T cells enriched from blood (not recorded which). The CDR3 nucleotides read TGTGCCACCCTAGACAGCCCCACCGGGGAGCTGTTTTTT. Translating gives CATLDSPTGELFF.